Below are 10 T cell receptor beta chains sequenced from a single sample in a study of T cell changes during pregnancy in multiple sclerosis. Some clones are missing from TCRdb's copy, which holds only in-frame ones; the method was immunoSEQ multiplex PCR. The sample carries about 40,000 clones, about 91% recorded once. This specimen was CD4+ T cells from peripheral blood mononuclear cells, taken in the second trimester of pregnancy. The origin of the receptors is a female donor in good health, enrolled as a control in a pregnancy study.

The V and J genes are TRBV10-3 and TRBJ1-5, with no clear D. The germline gives CDR1 ENHRY, CDR2 SYGVKD. CDR3 length equals 15 residues. V was trimmed by 2 bases and J by 0 bases, leaving 8 bases between them. DNA of the CDR3: TGTGCCATCAGTGAGGCAGGTTATAGCAATCAGCCCCAGCATTTT. It specifies CAISEAGYSNQPQHF.

The rearrangement links TRBV9 to TRBJ1-1, with D possibly matching TRBD1 (6 bases). V gave up 0 bases and J gave up 1 base, with 10 bases separating them. Germline V lookup: CDR1 SGDLS, CDR2 YYNGEE. The CDR3 totals 15 residues. This chain's CDR3 is CASSVVVQGNTEAFF. The CDR3 coding sequence is TGTGCCAGCAGCGTAGTGGTACAGGGGAACACTGAAGCTTTCTTT. The full variable domain, its missing parts supplied by reference TRBV9 and TRBJ1-1, is DSGVTQTPKHLITATGQRVTLRCSPRSGDLSVYWYQQSLDQGLQFLIQYYNGEERAKGNILERFSAQQFPDLHSELNLSSLELGDSALYFCASSVVVQGNTEAFFGQGTRLTVV.

The chain recombines TRBV19 with TRBJ1-3, with unresolved D. Deletions cut 9 bases from V and 4 bases from J, with 13 bases between. The CDR3 sequence is 13 residues long. Germline CDR1 and CDR2: LNHDA and SQIVND (reference sequence). The CDR3 sequence is CARQTPSGNTIYF. DNA for the CDR3: TGTGCCAGACAGACCCCATCGGGAAACACCATATATTTT.

The rearrangement uses TRBV18 and TRBJ2-2; unclear D gene. The CDR3 length is 14 residues. The V gene's germline CDR1 is KGHSH and CDR2 LQKENI. V lost 5 bases and J lost 7, with 14 bases in between. In DNA, the CDR3 is TGTGCCAGCTCATCCCTAGAATCCGGCGGGGAGCTGTTTTTT. Amino acids: CASSSLESGGELFF.

The chain combines TRBV18 with TRBJ2-3; 9 nucleotides match TRBD2. Looked up from germline, CDR1 is KGHSH and CDR2 is LQKENI. The CDR3 contains 15 residues. Losses at the gene ends were 3 bases for V and 2 bases for J; bases not matched to a gene: 3. The CDR3, as DNA: TGTGCCAGCTCACCCCCTAGCGGGGCCACAGATACGCAGTATTTT. This sequence encodes CASSPPSGATDTQYF.

CDR3 loop: CASTRTILVTDTQYF. In nucleotides, the CDR3 is TGTGCCAGCACCCGAACAATACTAGTTACAGATACGCAGTATTTT. The chain combines TRBV7-2 with TRBJ2-3, with D perhaps TRBD2 (5 bases). V shed 7 bases and J shed 3 bases, with 17 bases lying between them. The CDR3 has 15 residues. Germline assignment: CDR1 SGHTA and CDR2 FQGNSA.

The chain joins TRBV5-1 to TRBJ2-5, with 7 nucleotides matching TRBD2. Germline V lookup: CDR1 SGHRS, CDR2 YFSETQ. The CDR3 is 16 residues long. V lost 5 bases and J lost 2; bases outside the gene matches: 12. CDR3 region: CASRLRPSGLQETQYF. The CDR3 DNA reads as TGCGCCAGCAGGTTGAGGCCTAGCGGATTACAAGAGACCCAGTACTTC.

The J gene is TRBJ2-5, the V gene TRBV19; possibly TRBD1 for D (6 bases). V gave up 7 bases and J gave up 2 bases, with 23 bases separating them. This CDR3 is built from 17 residues. Germline lookup yields CDR1 LNHDA and CDR2 SQIVND (reference sequence). The CDR3 reads CASKGPRAYREQETQYF. CDR3 nucleotide sequence: TGTGCCAGTAAGGGGCCGAGGGCCTACAGGGAACAAGAGACCCAGTACTTC.

The chain has TRBV18 and TRBJ2-7; TRBD1 is a possible D gene (6 bases). The CDR3 sequence is 14 residues long. The germline V and J ends were trimmed by 3 bases and 2 bases, with 11 bases remaining between them. From germline, CDR1 is KGHSH and CDR2 LQKENI. The CDR3 bases are TGTGCCAGCTCACCTCCAGGGGTCCCCTACGAGCAGTACTTC. Translated, it gives CASSPPGVPYEQYF. Based on the CDR3 plus reference TRBV18 and TRBJ2-7, the full variable domain is NAGVMQNPRHLVRRRGQEARLRCSPMKGHSHVYWYRQLPEEGLKFMVYLQKENIIDESGMPKERFSAEFPKEGPSILRIQQVVRGDSAAYFCASSPPGVPYEQYFGPGTRLTVT.

The chain links TRBV14 to TRBJ1-6, with D unclear. V lost 2 bases and J lost 7, with 12 bases in between. This CDR3 is built from 15 residues. Germline V gene lookup returns CDR1 SGHDN and CDR2 FVKESK. The CDR3 DNA reads TGTGCCAGCAGCCAACAGCAGCGTGGGAATTCACCCCTCCACTTT. Translated, it gives CASSQQQRGNSPLHF.